Below are 13 T cell receptor beta chains sequenced from a single sample in a study of CD8 T cells in ankylosing spondylitis. Overall study findings and caveats: Within ankylosing spondylitis blood, a TCR beta motif made up of several highly homologous variants appeared to be characteristic.

TCRdb re-derived calls from the 5' RACE reads in MiXCR, one entry per CDR3 protein. The table shows about 750,000 distinct CDR3 sequences, with about 20% occurring only once. No antigen is known for these receptors. Material for sequencing was blood, either unsorted or a sorted T cell fraction (not recorded which). These receptors were taken from a male donor with ankylosing spondylitis.

This clonotype was observed a few times. The CDR3 region has the DNA TGTGCCAGCACCCCCCTCGCCGGGGGTGGCTATGGCTACACCTTC. The encoded protein is CASTPLAGGGYGYTF. V and J are TRBV7-9 and TRBJ1-2, with D possibly being TRBD1 (5 bases). Germline V lookup: CDR1 SEHNR, CDR2 FQNEAQ (reference sequence). The CDR3 is made up of 15 amino acids. Trimming took off 7 bases at V and 4 bases at J, with 19 bases between the two ends.

This clonotype was detected a few times. This chain uses TRBV6-1 with TRBJ1-2; 9 nucleotides match TRBD1. CDR1 and CDR2 from the germline V gene are MNHNS and SASEGT. V lost 2 bases and J lost 4; bases outside the gene matches: 2. The CDR3 loop spans 14 amino acids. This CDR3 is CASSERTGAYGYTF. For the CDR3, the DNA is TGTGCCAGCAGTGAAAGGACAGGGGCCTATGGCTACACCTTC.

This chain links TRBV7-9 with TRBJ2-3; TRBD2 aligns across 13 bases. The CDR3 extends over 17 amino acids. J lost 4 bases, V lost 4 bases, and 8 bases had no gene match. CDR1 and CDR2 from the germline V gene are SEHNR and FQNEAQ (reference sequence). The CDR3 protein is CASSSGTSGKLADTQYF. In nucleotides, the CDR3 is TGTGCCAGCAGCTCCGGGACTAGCGGGAAGTTAGCAGATACGCAGTATTTT.

The chain carries TRBV7-3 and TRBJ1-1; unclear D gene. CDR1 SGHTA and CDR2 FQGTGA come from the germline V gene. Trimming left V 6 bases short and J 3 bases short, with 17 bases between. The CDR3 extends over 15 amino acids. For the CDR3, the DNA is TGTGCCAGCAGGTTCGTAAGGGAGTTGGACACTGAAGCTTTCTTT. As protein: CASRFVRELDTEAFF.

The chain has TRBV6-1 and TRBJ2-7; D gene unclear. Trimming took off 10 bases at V and 2 bases at J, with 15 bases between the two ends. Germline values: CDR1 MNHNS, CDR2 SASEGT. This CDR3 has 13 amino acids. CDR3 amino acids: CATQVDPTYEQYF. CDR3 nucleotide sequence: TGTGCCACTCAGGTGGATCCGACCTACGAGCAGTACTTC.

This clonotype occurred a few times. CDR3 nucleotides: TGTGCCAGCAGCCCCGAATTGACTAGCGTCACAGATACGCAGTATTTT. It codes for CASSPELTSVTDTQYF. V gene TRBV7-8 combines with J gene TRBJ2-3; 8 positions match TRBD2. The CDR3 is 16 amino acids. Losses at the gene ends were 5 bases for V and 2 bases for J; bases not matched to a gene: 9. From germline, CDR1 is SGHVS and CDR2 FQNEAQ.

This clonotype was recorded at least ten times. The chain combines TRBV7-2 with TRBJ1-2; possibly TRBD1 for D (5 bases). The V gene's germline CDR1 is SGHTA and CDR2 FQGNSA. The CDR3 has 12 amino acids. V shed 4 bases and J shed 8 bases, with 11 bases lying between them. The CDR3 DNA reads as TGTGCCAGCAGCTCCTCAGGGTTCGGCTACACCTTC. It is translated as CASSSSGFGYTF.

This sequence joins TRBV15 and TRBJ2-3, with TRBD2 as a possible D gene (5 bases). The germline V and J ends were trimmed by 0 bases and 0 bases, with 13 bases remaining between them. Germline lookup yields CDR1 LNHNV and CDR2 YYDKDF (reference sequence). This CDR3 contains 17 residues. CDR3 DNA: TGTGCCACCAGCAGAGACATGGAAGCGGCTAGCACAGATACGCAGTATTTT. Translation: CATSRDMEAASTDTQYF.

The chain is built from TRBV2 and TRBJ1-1; D is possibly TRBD1 (5 bases). This CDR3 has 13 amino acids. Germline assignment: CDR1 SNHLY and CDR2 FYNNEI. The V end was cut by 3 bases, the J end by 4 bases, with 9 bases between. CDR3 protein: CASSDYGGTEAFF. As DNA, the CDR3 is TGTGCCAGCAGTGATTATGGGGGCACTGAAGCTTTCTTT.

V gene TRBV28 combines with J gene TRBJ2-1, with TRBD2 as a possible D gene (5 bases). Trimming took 6 bases from V and 4 from J, leaving 10 bases between them. Per the germline V gene, CDR1 is MDHEN and CDR2 is SYDVKM. The CDR3 has 13 residues. CDR3 nucleotide sequence: TGTGCCAGCAGACACGGACTGTACAATGAGCAGTTCTTC. Its translation is CASRHGLYNEQFF.

This clonotype was counted between two and nine times. The V and J genes are TRBV5-1 and TRBJ2-1; 8 nucleotides line up with TRBD2. Per the germline V gene, CDR1 is SGHRS and CDR2 is YFSETQ. CDR3 size: 16 residues. With V trimmed by 0 bases and J by 3 bases, 5 bases remained unmatched. In DNA, the CDR3 is TGCGCCAGCAGCTTGGCCACGACTAGCGTCTACAATGAGCAGTTCTTC. Its translation: CASSLATTSVYNEQFF.

The chain links TRBV7-2 to TRBJ2-5; TRBD2 agrees at 9 bases. The CDR3 spans 14 residues. Per germline, CDR1 SGHTA and CDR2 FQGNSA. The ends lost 5 bases at V and 1 base at J; junction bases unmatched: 2. The CDR3 sequence is CASSVGLAQETQYF. CDR3 nucleotides: TGTGCCAGCAGCGTGGGACTAGCCCAAGAGACCCAGTACTTC.

This clonotype was picked up many times. This rearrangement joins TRBV20-1 to TRBJ2-1; 8 bases match TRBD2. The junction had 8 bases not matched to a gene; V was cut back by 6 bases and J by 4 bases. Per germline, CDR1 DFQATT and CDR2 SNEGSKA (reference sequence). This CDR3 region has 14 residues. The CDR3 DNA follows: TGCAGTGCCACCAGGACTAGCTGGTACAATGAGCAGTTCTTC. This gives the protein CSATRTSWYNEQFF.